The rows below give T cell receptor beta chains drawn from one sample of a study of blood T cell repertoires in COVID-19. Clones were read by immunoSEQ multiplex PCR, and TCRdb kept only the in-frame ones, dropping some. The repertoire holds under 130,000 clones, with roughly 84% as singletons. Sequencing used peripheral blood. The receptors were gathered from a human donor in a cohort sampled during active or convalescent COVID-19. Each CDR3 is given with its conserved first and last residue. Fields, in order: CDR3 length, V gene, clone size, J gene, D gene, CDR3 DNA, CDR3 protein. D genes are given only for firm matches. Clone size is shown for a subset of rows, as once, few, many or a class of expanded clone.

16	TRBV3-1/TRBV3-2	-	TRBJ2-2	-	TGTGCCAGCAGCCACTCCCGTTTAACGAACACCGGGGAGCTGTTTTTT	CASSHSRLTNTGELFF
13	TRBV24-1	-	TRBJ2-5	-	TGTGCCACGGGGTCCACAGGACAAGAGACCCAGTACTTC	CATGSTGQETQYF
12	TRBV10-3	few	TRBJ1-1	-	TGTGCCATCAGTGGGGGGGGCGAAGAAGCTTTCTTT	CAISGGGEEAFF
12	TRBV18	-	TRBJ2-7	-	TGTGCCAGCTCCCCGACTACCTACGAGCAGTACTTC	CASSPTTYEQYF
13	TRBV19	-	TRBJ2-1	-	TGTGCCACTACCCGAAGCTCCTACAATGAGCAGTTCTTC	CATTRSSYNEQFF
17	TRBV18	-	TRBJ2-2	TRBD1	TGTGCCAGCTCACTAGACCTCCAGGGGGATGGCACCGGGGAGCTGTTTTTT	CASSLDLQGDGTGELFF
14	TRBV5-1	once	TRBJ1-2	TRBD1	TGCGCCAGCAGCGTACTGACAGGGAACTATGGCTACACCTTC	CASSVLTGNYGYTF
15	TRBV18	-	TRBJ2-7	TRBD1	TGTGCCAGCTCAGGTCCCGGGACAGGGGGATACGAGCAGTACTTC	CASSGPGTGGYEQYF
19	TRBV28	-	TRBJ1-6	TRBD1	TGTGCCAGCAGTGATCGGGACAGGCCCATGGGGTCATCTCATTCACCCCTCCACTTT	CASSDRDRPMGSSHSPLHF
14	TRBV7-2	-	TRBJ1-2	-	TGTGCCAGCAGCGCCCAGGGAGGAGGCTATGGCTACACCTTC	CASSAQGGGYGYTF
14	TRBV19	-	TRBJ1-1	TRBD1	TGTGCCAGTAGTATCGGGACAGGGAACACTGAAGCTTTCTTT	CASSIGTGNTEAFF
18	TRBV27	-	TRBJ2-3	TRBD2	TGTGCCAGCAGTCCACGACTAGCGGGGGGGCAAGGGCCCCGTACGCAGTATTTT	CASSPRLAGGQGPRTQYF
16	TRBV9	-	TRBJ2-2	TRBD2	TGTGCCAGCAGCGCAAACGGACTAGCGGGGTCCGGGGAGCTGTTTTTT	CASSANGLAGSGELFF
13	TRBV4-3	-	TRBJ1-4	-	TGCGCCAGCAGCAAAAGAAGGGAGGAGGAACTGTTTTTT	CASSKRREEELFF
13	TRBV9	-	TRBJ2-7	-	TGTGCCAGCAGCGTAGTTCTCCCGACAGAGCAGTACTTC	CASSVVLPTEQYF